The clone carrying this TCR beta chain was picked up a small number of times. The antigen is undetermined. CDR3 size: 13 residues. The V end was cut by 7 bases, the J end by 3 bases, with 7 bases between. Molecular-barcoded quantitative 5'-RACE produced these TCR beta libraries. TCRdb re-analysed the 5' RACE reads in MiXCR, keeping a single row per CDR3 protein. Of 350,000 to 550,000 distinct CDR3 sequences detected, about 25% appear once; the ten largest clones hold about 0.92%. The source of the sample is a study of CD8 T cells in ankylosing spondylitis. General study points: Certain motif variants had earlier appeared in reactive arthritis synovial fluid and blood. Within ankylosing spondylitis blood, a TCR beta motif made up of seven to nine highly homologous variants appeared to be characteristic.

The specimen was blood, either unsorted or a sorted T cell fraction (not recorded which). The sequence was obtained from a male donor with ankylosing spondylitis. The chain links TRBV12-3 or TRBV12-4 to TRBJ2-6, with D hard to call. CDR3 amino acids: CASTLVGANVLTF. The CDR3 nucleotides are TGTGCCAGCACCCTCGTTGGGGCCAACGTCCTGACTTTC.